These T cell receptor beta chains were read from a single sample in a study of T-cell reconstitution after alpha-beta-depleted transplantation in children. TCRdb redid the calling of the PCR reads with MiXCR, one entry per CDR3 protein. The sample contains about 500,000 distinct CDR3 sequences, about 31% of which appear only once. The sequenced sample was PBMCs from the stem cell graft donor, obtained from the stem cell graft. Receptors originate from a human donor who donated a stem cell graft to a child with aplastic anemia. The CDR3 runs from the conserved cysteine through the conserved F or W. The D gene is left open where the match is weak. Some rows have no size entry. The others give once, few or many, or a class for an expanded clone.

cdr3_nt: TGTGCCAGCAGCTTAGATTCAAGGCTCGGGACTAGCGGCCACAATGAGCAGTTCTTC
cdr3_aa: CASSLDSRLGTSGHNEQFF
j_call: TRBJ2-1
clone_size: -
d_call: TRBD2
v_call: TRBV11-2

cdr3_nt: TGTGCCATCAGTGAGGGGGTAGCGGTGAGCTACGAGCAGTACTTC
cdr3_aa: CAISEGVAVSYEQYF
j_call: TRBJ2-7
clone_size: -
d_call: -
v_call: TRBV10-3

cdr3_nt: TGTGCCAGCACCACGGCTGAAGGGAAATACGAGCAGTACTTC
cdr3_aa: CASTTAEGKYEQYF
j_call: TRBJ2-7
clone_size: few
d_call: -
v_call: TRBV2

cdr3_nt: TGTGCCAGCCAAGGGGCCGGGGAGCAGTTCTTC
cdr3_aa: CASQGAGEQFF
j_call: TRBJ2-1
clone_size: few
d_call: -
v_call: TRBV6-6

cdr3_nt: TGTGCCAGCAGTTACTTCCCAACCCGGGACAGGGACTACGAGCAGTACTTC
cdr3_aa: CASSYFPTRDRDYEQYF
j_call: TRBJ2-7
clone_size: -
d_call: TRBD1
v_call: TRBV6-2/TRBV6-3

cdr3_nt: TGTGCCAGCAGCTCGGGGGTTCTAGAGACCCAGTACTTC
cdr3_aa: CASSSGVLETQYF
j_call: TRBJ2-5
clone_size: -
d_call: -
v_call: TRBV11-2

cdr3_nt: TGCAGTGCTAATCCTCTCACTGAAGCTTTCTTT
cdr3_aa: CSANPLTEAFF
j_call: TRBJ1-1
clone_size: few
d_call: -
v_call: TRBV20-1

cdr3_nt: TGTGCCAGCAGTCCACAGGGGGCGTCAGGGGCCAACGTCCTGACTTTC
cdr3_aa: CASSPQGASGANVLTF
j_call: TRBJ2-6
clone_size: few
d_call: TRBD1
v_call: TRBV27

cdr3_nt: TGTGCCAGCAGCTCCCCCCGGAGCGAGACCCAGTACTTC
cdr3_aa: CASSSPRSETQYF
j_call: TRBJ2-5
clone_size: few
d_call: -
v_call: TRBV7-2

cdr3_nt: TGTGCCAGCAGCGTCTCTAGCGGGAGGTACACCGGGGAGCTGTTTTTT
cdr3_aa: CASSVSSGRYTGELFF
j_call: TRBJ2-2
clone_size: -
d_call: TRBD2
v_call: TRBV7-2

cdr3_nt: TGTGCCAGCAGTTTAGCTGGCAAGTACAATGAGCAGTTCTTC
cdr3_aa: CASSLAGKYNEQFF
j_call: TRBJ2-1
clone_size: few
d_call: -
v_call: TRBV12-3/TRBV12-4

cdr3_nt: TGCAGCGTTGAAGATCGCATGGGGAGGGCTTTCTTT
cdr3_aa: CSVEDRMGRAFF
j_call: TRBJ1-1
clone_size: once
d_call: -
v_call: TRBV29-1

cdr3_nt: TGTGCCACCAGCAGAGGACTAGGCACAGATACGCAGTATTTT
cdr3_aa: CATSRGLGTDTQYF
j_call: TRBJ2-3
clone_size: -
d_call: -
v_call: TRBV15

cdr3_nt: TGCAGTGCTAGCTTACTAGCGGGAGACACCGAGCAGTACTTC
cdr3_aa: CSASLLAGDTEQYF
j_call: TRBJ2-7
clone_size: few
d_call: TRBD2
v_call: TRBV20-1

cdr3_nt: TGCAGTGCCGTGCTCGGGACCCAGTACTTC
cdr3_aa: CSAVLGTQYF
j_call: TRBJ2-5
clone_size: few
d_call: -
v_call: TRBV20-1

cdr3_nt: TGTGCCAGCAGCCATTTACCGGGACAGGGAAGGGAGACCCAGTACTTC
cdr3_aa: CASSHLPGQGRETQYF
j_call: TRBJ2-5
clone_size: -
d_call: TRBD1
v_call: TRBV5-6

cdr3_nt: TGTGCCAGCAGTCGAATTACAGGTGAAAAACTGTTTTTT
cdr3_aa: CASSRITGEKLFF
j_call: TRBJ1-4
clone_size: few
d_call: -
v_call: TRBV27

cdr3_nt: TGCGCCAGCAGCCCAACGGGGGGGTCGGTCGGCTACACCTTC
cdr3_aa: CASSPTGGSVGYTF
j_call: TRBJ1-2
clone_size: -
d_call: -
v_call: TRBV5-1

cdr3_nt: TGCAGCGTTGAGAGGACAGGGGTCGTGGACGAGCAGTACTTC
cdr3_aa: CSVERTGVVDEQYF
j_call: TRBJ2-7
clone_size: few
d_call: TRBD1
v_call: TRBV29-1

cdr3_nt: TGTGCCAGCTCCGGACAGACACACACCGGGGAGCTGTTTTTT
cdr3_aa: CASSGQTHTGELFF
j_call: TRBJ2-2
clone_size: -
d_call: -
v_call: TRBV19

cdr3_nt: TGTGCCAGCAGCGTAGCGATACTAGCGAGGGTTGGGGATACGCAGTATTTT
cdr3_aa: CASSVAILARVGDTQYF
j_call: TRBJ2-3
clone_size: -
d_call: TRBD2
v_call: TRBV9

cdr3_nt: TGTGCCATCAGGAAAGGACAGGAGGCAGATACGCAGTATTTT
cdr3_aa: CAIRKGQEADTQYF
j_call: TRBJ2-3
clone_size: few
d_call: TRBD1
v_call: TRBV10-3

cdr3_nt: TGTGCCAGCAGCTTATTGGGACTAGAGTACAATGAGCAGTTCTTC
cdr3_aa: CASSLLGLEYNEQFF
j_call: TRBJ2-1
clone_size: once
d_call: TRBD2
v_call: TRBV7-9

cdr3_nt: TGCAGTGCATTCCGCCGACAGGGGGGAAAGAACATTCAGTACTTC
cdr3_aa: CSAFRRQGGKNIQYF
j_call: TRBJ2-4
clone_size: few
d_call: TRBD1
v_call: TRBV20-1

cdr3_nt: TGCAGCCACAGCAGGGTTGGCAATGAGCAGTTCTTC
cdr3_aa: CSHSRVGNEQFF
j_call: TRBJ2-1
clone_size: few
d_call: -
v_call: TRBV20-1

cdr3_nt: TGTGCCAGCAGGCATCAAGGGACAGGGGGCCGAGACGAGCAGTACTTC
cdr3_aa: CASRHQGTGGRDEQYF
j_call: TRBJ2-7
clone_size: few
d_call: TRBD1
v_call: TRBV6-1

cdr3_nt: TGCGCCAGCAGCTTGGGAACAACAGCAGAGAGGATTCCGCAGCCCCAGCATTTT
cdr3_aa: CASSLGTTAERIPQPQHF
j_call: TRBJ1-5
clone_size: few
d_call: -
v_call: TRBV5-1

cdr3_nt: TGTGCCAGCAGTGAAACAGGGGTCTACACTGAAGCTTTCTTT
cdr3_aa: CASSETGVYTEAFF
j_call: TRBJ1-1
clone_size: -
d_call: TRBD1
v_call: TRBV6-1

cdr3_nt: TGTGCCAGCACTGGGAGGGACAGGGGGGGCACTGAAGCTTTCTTT
cdr3_aa: CASTGRDRGGTEAFF
j_call: TRBJ1-1
clone_size: few
d_call: TRBD1
v_call: TRBV6-1

cdr3_nt: TGTGCCAGTAGTGAGAGACAGGGTCCAGATACGCAGTATTTT
cdr3_aa: CASSERQGPDTQYF
j_call: TRBJ2-3
clone_size: few
d_call: TRBD1
v_call: TRBV19

cdr3_nt: TGTGCCAGCAGCTTCCCAGCGGGAGGGGGGGAGACCCAGTACTTC
cdr3_aa: CASSFPAGGGETQYF
j_call: TRBJ2-5
clone_size: -
d_call: TRBD2
v_call: TRBV5-4

cdr3_nt: TGTGCCAGCAGCCAAGAAAAACGGTCATATGAAAAACTGTTTTTT
cdr3_aa: CASSQEKRSYEKLFF
j_call: TRBJ1-4
clone_size: -
d_call: -
v_call: TRBV4-2

cdr3_nt: TGCGCCAGCAGCCAGTTCACCGGGACTAGCGGGAGGGGAGAGACCCAGTACTTC
cdr3_aa: CASSQFTGTSGRGETQYF
j_call: TRBJ2-5
clone_size: -
d_call: TRBD2
v_call: TRBV5-1

cdr3_nt: TGTGCCAGCAGTTTCTCCGGGACAGGGGGATTGGAGCAGTACTTC
cdr3_aa: CASSFSGTGGLEQYF
j_call: TRBJ2-7
clone_size: few
d_call: TRBD1
v_call: TRBV28

cdr3_nt: TGCGCCAGCAGCCAAGCTAGCAGCTCTGGGGCCAACGTCCTGACTTTC
cdr3_aa: CASSQASSSGANVLTF
j_call: TRBJ2-6
clone_size: many
d_call: -
v_call: TRBV4-3

cdr3_nt: TGTGCCAGCAGCTCAGGTGGCCGGGCCATCGACACCTTC
cdr3_aa: CASSSGGRAIDTF
j_call: TRBJ1-2
clone_size: few
d_call: -
v_call: TRBV5-6

cdr3_nt: TGCAGCGTTGGAGGGACTAGGTATGGCTACACCTTC
cdr3_aa: CSVGGTRYGYTF
j_call: TRBJ1-2
clone_size: few
d_call: -
v_call: TRBV29-1

cdr3_nt: TGTGCCAGCAGCGACCCCAGACGGAGCCAAGAGACCCAGTACTTC
cdr3_aa: CASSDPRRSQETQYF
j_call: TRBJ2-5
clone_size: -
d_call: -
v_call: TRBV11-3

cdr3_nt: TGTGCCAGCAGCAGGTGGGGGACAGGGACCCCTGGGGCCAACGTCCTGACTTTC
cdr3_aa: CASSRWGTGTPGANVLTF
j_call: TRBJ2-6
clone_size: -
d_call: TRBD1
v_call: TRBV6-1

cdr3_nt: TGCAGTGCTAGGAGGGACGGTACAGATACGCAGTATTTT
cdr3_aa: CSARRDGTDTQYF
j_call: TRBJ2-3
clone_size: few
d_call: -
v_call: TRBV20-1

cdr3_nt: TGTGCCTGGAGTGGGACTAGCGGGAGCCAGTTCTTC
cdr3_aa: CAWSGTSGSQFF
j_call: TRBJ2-1
clone_size: few
d_call: TRBD2
v_call: TRBV30

cdr3_nt: TGTGCCATCAGTGGTTATCTAGTGGAGACCCAGTACTTC
cdr3_aa: CAISGYLVETQYF
j_call: TRBJ2-5
clone_size: -
d_call: -
v_call: TRBV10-3

cdr3_nt: TGTGCCAGCAGCTTATGGGCGTCGCGGGGTAGCGATGAAAAACTGTTTTTT
cdr3_aa: CASSLWASRGSDEKLFF
j_call: TRBJ1-4
clone_size: few
d_call: -
v_call: TRBV7-2

cdr3_nt: TGCAGCGCCTTCATGGACGGGTCCCGGGAGCTGTTTTTT
cdr3_aa: CSAFMDGSRELFF
j_call: TRBJ2-2
clone_size: -
d_call: -
v_call: TRBV29-1

cdr3_nt: TGTGCCATCAGTGAGGTGACAGGGGGTAGCTACAATGAGCAGTTCTTC
cdr3_aa: CAISEVTGGSYNEQFF
j_call: TRBJ2-1
clone_size: -
d_call: TRBD1
v_call: TRBV10-3

cdr3_nt: TGCAGTGCTACCCCGACTAGAAACACAGATACGCAGTATTTT
cdr3_aa: CSATPTRNTDTQYF
j_call: TRBJ2-3
clone_size: -
d_call: -
v_call: TRBV20-1

cdr3_nt: TGTGCCAGTAGTCCGGCGGCCCTCCGGGACACCGGGGAGCTGTTTTTT
cdr3_aa: CASSPAALRDTGELFF
j_call: TRBJ2-2
clone_size: -
d_call: -
v_call: TRBV19

cdr3_nt: TGTGCCAGCTCACGACGAGGTATGATCACAGATACGCAGTATTTT
cdr3_aa: CASSRRGMITDTQYF
j_call: TRBJ2-3
clone_size: few
d_call: -
v_call: TRBV18